This TCR beta chain stems from a study of blood T cell repertoires in COVID-19. Study-level background: Samples representing acute and convalescent COVID-19 were sourced from the United States, Italy and Spain. Sample material is recorded as cDNA or gDNA derived from T cells, B-cell-depleted T cells, or PBMCs.

As originally analysed: Nucleated cell counts were estimated from reference gene primer amplification. Profiled with immunoSEQ multiplex PCR; TCRdb holds only in-frame clones, not every one. Clone size and V and J calls were adopted from that table, with D and trimming inferred from the DNA. The repertoire has about 190,000 clones, approximately 91% of them found once; the top ten carry around 1.6%. The CDR3 extends over 14 amino acids. Trimming removed 0 bases from V and 1 base from J, with 8 bases in between. Germline CDR1 reads SGDLS; CDR2 reads YYNGEE. This clonotype originated in a man aged 18 to 30 with active or convalescent COVID-19. This chain links TRBV9 with TRBJ2-7; unclear D gene. What was sequenced was peripheral blood. The CDR3 region is CASSVGSASYEQYF. The CDR3 nucleotides are TGTGCCAGCAGCGTAGGTAGTGCTTCCTACGAGCAGTACTTC. Full variable domain (rest looked up from reference TRBV9 and TRBJ2-7): DSGVTQTPKHLITATGQRVTLRCSPRSGDLSVYWYQQSLDQGLQFLIQYYNGEERAKGNILERFSAQQFPDLHSELNLSSLELGDSALYFCASSVGSASYEQYFGPGTRLTVT.